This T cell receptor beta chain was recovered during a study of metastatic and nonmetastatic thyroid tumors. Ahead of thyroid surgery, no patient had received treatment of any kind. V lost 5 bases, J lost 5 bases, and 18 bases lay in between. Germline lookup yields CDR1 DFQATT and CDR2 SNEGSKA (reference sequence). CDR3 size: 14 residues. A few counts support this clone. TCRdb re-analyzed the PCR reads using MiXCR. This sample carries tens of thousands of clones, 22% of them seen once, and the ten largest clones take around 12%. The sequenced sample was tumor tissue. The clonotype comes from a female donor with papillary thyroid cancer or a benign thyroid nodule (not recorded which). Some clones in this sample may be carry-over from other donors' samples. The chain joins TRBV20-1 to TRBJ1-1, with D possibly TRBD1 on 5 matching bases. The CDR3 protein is CSAPPVAGQTEAFF. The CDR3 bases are TGCAGTGCTCCTCCCGTGGCAGGGCAAACTGAAGCTTTCTTT.